Listed here is a single T cell receptor beta chain. Its cognate antigen is unknown. V lost 6 bases, J lost 8 bases, and 5 bases stayed unmatched. Germline V gene lookup returns CDR1 MNHEY and CDR2 SVGAGI. This CDR3 has 12 residues. These data come from a study of long-term antiretroviral therapy in people with HIV. Findings of the study overall: Across all time points, the repertoire was dominated by clones that expanded before ART.

Survey-level immunoSEQ v3.0 assays were run. Sequencing used immunoSEQ multiplex PCR; TCRdb keeps in-frame clones, though not all of them. The sample has 34,000 or so clones, approximately 85% seen once. This chain joins TRBV6-5 and TRBJ1-1; 8 nucleotides match TRBD1. This receptor was taken from a man aged 18 to 35 with HIV. The input for sequencing was unsorted PBMCs, taken around 3.3 years after starting antiretroviral therapy. CDR3 in amino acids: CASSPRTGEAFF. The CDR3 DNA follows: TGTGCCAGCAGCCCTCGGACAGGGGAAGCTTTCTTT.